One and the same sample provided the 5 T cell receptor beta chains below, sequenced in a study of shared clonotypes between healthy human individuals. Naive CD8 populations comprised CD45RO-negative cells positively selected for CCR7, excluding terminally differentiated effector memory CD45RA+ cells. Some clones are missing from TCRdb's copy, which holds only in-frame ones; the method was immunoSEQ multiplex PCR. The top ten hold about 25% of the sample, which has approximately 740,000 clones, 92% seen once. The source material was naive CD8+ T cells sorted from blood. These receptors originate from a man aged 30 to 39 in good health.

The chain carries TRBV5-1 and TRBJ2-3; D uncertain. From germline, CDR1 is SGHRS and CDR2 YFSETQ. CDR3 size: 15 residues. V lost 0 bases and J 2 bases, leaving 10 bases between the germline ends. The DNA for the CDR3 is TGCGCCAGCAGCTTGGGACAAGGCTACACAGATACGCAGTATTTT. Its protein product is CASSLGQGYTDTQYF.

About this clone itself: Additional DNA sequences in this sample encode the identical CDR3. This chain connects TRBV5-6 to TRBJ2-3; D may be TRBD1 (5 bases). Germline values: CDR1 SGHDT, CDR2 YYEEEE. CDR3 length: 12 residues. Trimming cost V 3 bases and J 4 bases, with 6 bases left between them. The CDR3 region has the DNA TGTGCCAGCAGCTGGGGCTCAGATACGCAGTATTTT. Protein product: CASSWGSDTQYF.

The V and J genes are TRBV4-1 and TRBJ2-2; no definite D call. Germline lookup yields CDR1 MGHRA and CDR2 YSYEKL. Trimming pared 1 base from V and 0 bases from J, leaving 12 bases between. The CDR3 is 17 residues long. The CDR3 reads CASSQGPAPANTGELFF. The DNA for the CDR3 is TGCGCCAGCAGCCAAGGCCCGGCCCCCGCGAACACCGGGGAGCTGTTTTTT.

The CDR3 loop is CASSLRREWADTQYF. CDR3 nucleotides: TGTGCCAGCAGCCTCCGAAGGGAATGGGCAGATACGCAGTATTTT. The chain uses TRBV9 and TRBJ2-3; D is undetermined. The CDR3 covers 15 residues. Trimming pared 4 bases from V and 4 bases from J, leaving 16 bases between. From germline, CDR1 is SGDLS and CDR2 YYNGEE. The complete variable domain, with remaining parts taken from reference TRBV9 and TRBJ2-3, reads DSGVTQTPKHLITATGQRVTLRCSPRSGDLSVYWYQQSLDQGLQFLIQYYNGEERAKGNILERFSAQQFPDLHSELNLSSLELGDSALYFCASSLRREWADTQYFGPGTRLTVL.

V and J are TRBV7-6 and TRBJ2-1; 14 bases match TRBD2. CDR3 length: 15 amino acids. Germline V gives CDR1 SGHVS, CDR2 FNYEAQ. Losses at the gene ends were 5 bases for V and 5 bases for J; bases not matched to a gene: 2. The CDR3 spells CASSKTSGGDNEQFF. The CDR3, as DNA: TGTGCCAGCAGCAAGACTAGCGGGGGGGACAATGAGCAGTTCTTC.